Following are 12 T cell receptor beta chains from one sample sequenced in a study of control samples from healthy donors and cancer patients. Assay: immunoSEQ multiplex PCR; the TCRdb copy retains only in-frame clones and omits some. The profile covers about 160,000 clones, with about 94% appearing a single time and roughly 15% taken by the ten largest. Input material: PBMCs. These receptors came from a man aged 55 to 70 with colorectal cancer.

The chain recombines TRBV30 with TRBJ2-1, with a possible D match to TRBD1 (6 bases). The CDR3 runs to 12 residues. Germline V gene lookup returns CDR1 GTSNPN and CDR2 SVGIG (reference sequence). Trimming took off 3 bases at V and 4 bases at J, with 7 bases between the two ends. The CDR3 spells CAWSQGYNEQFF. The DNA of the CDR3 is TGTGCCTGGAGCCAGGGGTACAATGAGCAGTTCTTC.

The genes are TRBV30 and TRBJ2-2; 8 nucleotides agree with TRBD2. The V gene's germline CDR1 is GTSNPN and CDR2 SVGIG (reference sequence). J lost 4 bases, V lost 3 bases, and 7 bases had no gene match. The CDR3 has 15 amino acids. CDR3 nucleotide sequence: TGTGCCTGGAGGAGCGGGGGCCTTAGCACCGGGGAGCTGTTTTTT. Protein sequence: CAWRSGGLSTGELFF.

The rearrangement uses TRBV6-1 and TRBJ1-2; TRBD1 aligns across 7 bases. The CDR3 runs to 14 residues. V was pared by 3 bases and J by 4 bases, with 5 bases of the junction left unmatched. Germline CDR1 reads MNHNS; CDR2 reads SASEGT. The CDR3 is CASSDGGGFYGYTF. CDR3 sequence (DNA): TGTGCCAGCAGTGACGGAGGGGGCTTCTATGGCTACACCTTC.

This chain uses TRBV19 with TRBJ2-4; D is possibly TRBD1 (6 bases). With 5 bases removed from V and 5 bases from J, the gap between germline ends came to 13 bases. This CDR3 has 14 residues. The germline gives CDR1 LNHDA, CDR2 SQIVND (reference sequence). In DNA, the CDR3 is TGTGCCAGTAGTCTCGCGCAGGGGCAAAACATTCAGTACTTC. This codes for CASSLAQGQNIQYF.

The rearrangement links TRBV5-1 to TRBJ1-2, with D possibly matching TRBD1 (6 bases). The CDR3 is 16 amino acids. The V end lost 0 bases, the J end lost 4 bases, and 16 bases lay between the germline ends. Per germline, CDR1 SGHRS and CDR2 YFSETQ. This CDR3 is CASSLAGQGIGYGYTF. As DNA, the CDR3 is TGCGCCAGCAGCTTGGCCGGGCAGGGGATCGGCTATGGCTACACCTTC.

CDR3 in DNA: TGTGCCAGCAGTGGACTAGCCCAAGAGACCCAGTACTTC. This sequence encodes CASSGLAQETQYF. The chain carries TRBV12-3 or TRBV12-4 and TRBJ2-5; 8 bases are shared with TRBD2. The junction had 0 bases not matched to a gene; V was cut back by 5 bases and J by 1 base. The CDR3 is made up of 13 amino acids.

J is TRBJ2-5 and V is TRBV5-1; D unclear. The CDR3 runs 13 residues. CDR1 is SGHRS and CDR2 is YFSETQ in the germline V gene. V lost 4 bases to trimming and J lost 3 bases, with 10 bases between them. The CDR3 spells CASSRVGEETQYF. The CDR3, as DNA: TGCGCCAGCAGCCGAGTAGGAGAAGAGACCCAGTACTTC.

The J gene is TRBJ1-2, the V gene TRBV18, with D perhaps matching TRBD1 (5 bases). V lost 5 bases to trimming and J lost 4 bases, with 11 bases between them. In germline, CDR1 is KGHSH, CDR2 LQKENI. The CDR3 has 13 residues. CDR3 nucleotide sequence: TGTGCCAGCTCATCCCAGGGTAGCTATGGCTACACCTTC. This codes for CASSSQGSYGYTF.

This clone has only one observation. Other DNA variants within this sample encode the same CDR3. The CDR3 DNA follows: TGTGCCAGCAGTTCATCTGGGGCCAACGTCCTGACTTTC. Translating gives CASSSSGANVLTF. J is TRBJ2-6 and V is TRBV12-3 or TRBV12-4, with no clear D. The CDR3 runs 13 residues. With 4 bases removed from V and 1 base from J, the gap between germline ends came to 2 bases.

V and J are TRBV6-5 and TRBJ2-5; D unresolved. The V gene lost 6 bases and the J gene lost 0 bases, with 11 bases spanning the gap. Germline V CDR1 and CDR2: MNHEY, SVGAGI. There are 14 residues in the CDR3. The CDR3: CASSDLLYQETQYF. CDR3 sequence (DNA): TGTGCCAGCAGCGACCTCTTGTACCAAGAGACCCAGTACTTC.

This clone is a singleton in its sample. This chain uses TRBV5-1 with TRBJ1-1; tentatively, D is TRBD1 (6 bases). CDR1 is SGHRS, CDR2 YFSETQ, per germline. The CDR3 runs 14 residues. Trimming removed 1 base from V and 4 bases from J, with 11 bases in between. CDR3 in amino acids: CASSLRGSGTEAFF. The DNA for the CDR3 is TGCGCCAGCAGCTTGAGGGGGTCAGGCACTGAAGCTTTCTTT.

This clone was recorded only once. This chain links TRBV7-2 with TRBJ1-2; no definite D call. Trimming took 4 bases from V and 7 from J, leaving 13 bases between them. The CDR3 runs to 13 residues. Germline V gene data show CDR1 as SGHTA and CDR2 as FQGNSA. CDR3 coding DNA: TGTGCCAGCAGCTCCCACGACAAAAGTGGCTACACCTTC. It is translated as CASSSHDKSGYTF.